Listed here are 15 T cell receptor beta chains from one sample, sequenced in a study of CD8+CD57+ T cells in acquired aplastic anemia. Genomic DNA acted as the template from which TCR beta VDJ combination and CDR3 sequence profiling were carried out. TCRdb reprocessed the reads with MiXCR, giving one entry per CDR3 protein. The data hold hundreds of thousands of distinct CDR3 sequences, with about two thirds observed a single time. The specimen was sorted CD4+, CD8+, or CD8+CD57+ T cells (not recorded which) from PBMCs. The source is a human donor in good health, serving as a control.

In regard to this clonotype: A much larger clone lies one base from this, so it may be a read error. The chain has TRBV27 and TRBJ1-1, with D maybe TRBD1 (5 bases). Germline assignment: CDR1 MNHEY and CDR2 SMNVEV (reference sequence). Trimming stripped 7 bases from V and 0 bases from J, with 15 bases between. The CDR3 has 15 amino acids. CDR3 sequence: CASTPRGIMNTEAFF. DNA of the CDR3: TGTGCCAGCACTCCCCGGGGGATCATGAACACTGAAGCTTTCTTT.

The chain employs TRBV15 and TRBJ2-7; D may be TRBD1 (6 bases). Germline V CDR1 and CDR2: LNHNV, YYDKDF (reference sequence). The CDR3 length is 13 residues. CDR3: CGSKETGTYEQYF. The CDR3 DNA reads as TGTGGCAGCAAGGAGACAGGCACCTACGAGCAGTACTTC.

This clonotype was detected only a few times. The V call is TRBV5-1, the J call TRBJ2-7, with D possibly matching TRBD1 (5 bases). CDR1 and CDR2 (germline): SGHRS, YFSETQ. CDR3 length: 12 residues. V lost 0 bases, J lost 11 bases, and 12 bases lay in between. Written as DNA, the CDR3 is TGCGCCAGCAGCTTGGAACTGGGGCACGAGTACTTC. Its protein product is CASSLELGHEYF. The variable domain in full, with the rest retrieved from reference TRBV5-1 and TRBJ2-7, is KAGVTQTPRYLIKTRGQQVTLSCSPISGHRSVSWYQQTPGQGLQFLFEYFSETQRNKGNFPGRFSGRQFSNSRSEMNVSTLELGDSALYLCASSLELGHEYFGPGTRLTVT.

This clonotype has at least ten counts. The rearrangement uses TRBV5-8 and TRBJ1-5; D may be TRBD1 (6 bases). Trimming stripped 5 bases from V and 6 bases from J, with 15 bases between. CDR1 and CDR2 (germline): SGHTS, YDEGEE. The CDR3 spans 14 residues. The CDR3 nucleotides read TGTGCCAGCAGGTCCACGGGGGGCGGTCAGCCCCAGCATTTT. It encodes CASRSTGGGQPQHF.

The sample holds a few counts of this clonotype. V and J are TRBV12-5 and TRBJ2-1, with TRBD1 as a possible D gene (6 bases). The V end lost 0 bases, the J end lost 4 bases, and 7 bases lay between the germline ends. The CDR3 is made up of 14 amino acids. In germline, CDR1 is LGHNT, CDR2 FRNRAP. For the CDR3, the DNA is TGTGCTAGTGGTTTGGTAACAGGGTACAATGAGCAGTTCTTC. This codes for CASGLVTGYNEQFF.

This clonotype appeared a few times. V is TRBV19 and J is TRBJ1-5, with 10 bases identical to TRBD1. With 6 bases clipped from V and 3 bases from J, the junction kept 5 bases outside the gene matches. Germline CDR1 and CDR2: LNHDA and SQIVND (reference sequence). The CDR3 is made up of 15 amino acids. The CDR3 nucleotides are TGTGCCAGTAGCCAGACAGGGGGCAACAATCAGCCCCAGCATTTT. As protein: CASSQTGGNNQPQHF.

On this clonotype: The limits of the CDR3 on the DNA are not certain, so only TCRdb's listed CDR3 is given. V usage is TRBV7-2 and J usage is TRBJ2-2; the tabulated D call, TRBD1, remains unverified against the DNA. The CDR3 comprises 14 residues, both ends counted. Germline loops: CDR1 SGHTA, CDR2 FQGNSA. This CDR3 reads CASSLGFGRGSQLF.

Here the CDR3 DNA reads TGTGCCAGCAACCCGACAGGGGGCAACTCAGGTGAAAAACTGTTTTTT. This gives the protein CASNPTGGNSGEKLFF. This sequence joins TRBV9 and TRBJ1-4, with TRBD1 matching over 10 bases. The CDR3 is 16 residues long. J gave up 7 bases and V 6 bases, and 12 bases lay outside the gene matches. Germline CDR1 SGDLS, CDR2 YYNGEE. Based on the CDR3 plus reference TRBV9 and TRBJ1-4, the full variable domain is DSGVTQTPKHLITATGQRVTLRCSPRSGDLSVYWYQQSLDQGLQFLIQYYNGEERAKGNILERFSAQQFPDLHSELNLSSLELGDSALYFCASNPTGGNSGEKLFFGSGTQLSVL.

The rearrangement uses TRBV29-1 and TRBJ1-2, with TRBD1 matching 7 bases. Per germline, CDR1 SQVTM and CDR2 ANQGSEA. J was trimmed by 6 bases and V by 2 bases; bases with no gene match: 3. The CDR3 spans 12 residues. In DNA, the CDR3 is TGCAGCGTTGAAAACCAGGGGGATGGCTACACCTTC. Translated, it gives CSVENQGDGYTF.

The V and J genes are TRBV9 and TRBJ1-3; perhaps TRBD1 as D (6 bases). Germline CDR1 SGDLS, CDR2 YYNGEE. V was cut by 2 bases and J by 14 bases, with 23 bases left in between. The CDR3 sequence is 15 residues long. The CDR3 DNA sequence: TGTGCCAGCAGCGTCCCTCCCCCGGACAGTTCGACGCTATATTTT. This translates into CASSVPPPDSSTLYF.

The rearrangement links TRBV20-1 to TRBJ1-1, with D possibly matching TRBD1 (5 bases). CDR1 is DFQATT and CDR2 is SNEGSKA in the germline V gene (reference sequence). The CDR3 has 15 amino acids. V gave up 5 bases and J gave up 6 bases, with 22 bases separating them. The CDR3 loop is CSAARSSTGLAEAFF. The CDR3 nucleotides are TGCAGTGCTGCTCGCAGCTCAACAGGCCTGGCTGAAGCTTTCTTT.

This sequence joins TRBV9 and TRBJ1-6; D call uncertain. The V gene's germline CDR1 is SGDLS and CDR2 YYNGEE. V lost 0 bases and J 6 bases, leaving 10 bases between the germline ends. This CDR3 is 15 amino acids long. Here the CDR3 DNA reads TGTGCCAGCAGCGTAGCGGCAGGAGGTAATTCACCCCTCCACTTT. It translates to CASSVAAGGNSPLHF.

This clonotype was detected many times. This chain links TRBV20-1 with TRBJ2-1; 9 bases agree with TRBD2. CDR1 is DFQATT and CDR2 is SNEGSKA in the germline V gene (reference sequence). There are 14 residues in the CDR3. The junction had 1 base not matched to a gene; V was cut back by 3 bases and J by 1 base. The CDR3 sequence is CSASSGGSYNEQFF. The DNA for the CDR3 is TGCAGTGCTAGTAGCGGGGGATCCTACAATGAGCAGTTCTTC.

With regard to this clonotype: At one boundary the junction diverges from the germline segment, which might be a read error. V is TRBV20-1 and J is TRBJ2-1; 9 nucleotides match TRBD2. The CDR3 sequence is 9 residues long. Germline CDR1 is DFQATT and CDR2 is SNEGSKA (reference sequence). This CDR3 reads CSGWSSGVF. The CDR3, as DNA: TGCAGTGGTTGGTCTAGCGGGGTCTTT.

This clonotype was seen repeatedly, ten times or more. The gene calls are TRBV20-1 and TRBJ1-5, with D perhaps TRBD1 (5 bases). Germline CDR1 DFQATT, CDR2 SNEGSKA (reference sequence). V lost 2 bases to trimming and J lost 3 bases, with 14 bases between them. The CDR3 is 15 residues long. For the CDR3, the DNA is TGCAGTGCTAGATGGGGCGGGGGGGTCAATCAGCCCCAGCATTTT. The encoded protein is CSARWGGGVNQPQHF.